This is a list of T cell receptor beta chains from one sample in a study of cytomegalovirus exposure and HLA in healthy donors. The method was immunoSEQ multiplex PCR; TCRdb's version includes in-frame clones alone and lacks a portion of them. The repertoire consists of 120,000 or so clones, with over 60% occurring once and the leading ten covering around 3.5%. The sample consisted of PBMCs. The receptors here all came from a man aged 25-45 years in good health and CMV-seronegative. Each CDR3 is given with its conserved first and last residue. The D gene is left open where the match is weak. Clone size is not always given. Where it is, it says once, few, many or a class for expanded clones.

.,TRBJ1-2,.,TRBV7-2,CASSLRGILHYGYTF,TGTGCCAGCAGCTTAAGGGGGATACTACACTATGGCTACACCTTC
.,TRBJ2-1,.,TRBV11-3,CASSLTGGSYNEQFF,TGTGCCAGCAGCTTGACAGGAGGCTCCTACAATGAGCAGTTCTTC
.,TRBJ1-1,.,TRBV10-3,CAISGGTTNTEAFF,TGTGCCATCAGTGGGGGGACAACGAACACTGAAGCTTTCTTT
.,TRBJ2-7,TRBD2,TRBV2,CASSVAAGGGYEQYF,TGTGCCAGCAGTGTGGCGGCGGGAGGTGGATACGAGCAGTACTTC
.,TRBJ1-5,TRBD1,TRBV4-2,CASSQDWTGTRQPQHF,TGTGCCAGCAGCCAAGATTGGACAGGAACGAGGCAGCCCCAGCATTTT
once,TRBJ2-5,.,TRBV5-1,CASRPGTQETQYF,TGCGCCAGCAGGCCGGGAACTCAAGAGACCCAGTACTTC
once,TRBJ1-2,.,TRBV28,CASSYHPKGDYGYTF,TGTGCCAGCAGTTACCACCCTAAGGGGGACTATGGCTACACCTTC
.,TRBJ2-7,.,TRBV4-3,CASSQDFARPPYEQYF,TGCGCCAGCAGCCAAGATTTCGCCAGGCCTCCGTACGAGCAGTACTTC
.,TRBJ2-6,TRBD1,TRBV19,CASSPGTGGSGANVLTF,TGTGCCAGTAGTCCCGGGACAGGAGGCTCTGGGGCCAACGTCCTGACTTTC
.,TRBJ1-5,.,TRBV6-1,CASTGLNSNQPQHF,TGTGCCAGCACAGGCCTTAATAGCAATCAGCCCCAGCATTTT
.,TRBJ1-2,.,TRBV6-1,CASSVREEGGGYTF,TGTGCCAGCAGTGTCCGGGAAGAAGGCGGGGGCTACACCTTC
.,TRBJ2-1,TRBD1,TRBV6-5,CASSNRGRRNEQFF,TGTGCCAGCAGTAACAGGGGGAGGAGGAATGAGCAGTTCTTC
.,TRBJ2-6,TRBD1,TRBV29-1,CSVEAIPGGDNVLTF,TGCAGCGTTGAAGCCATCCCAGGGGGTGATAACGTCCTGACTTTC
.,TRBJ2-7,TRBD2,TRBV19,CASSPRLAVYEQYF,TGTGCCAGTAGTCCACGTCTAGCGGTCTACGAGCAGTACTTC
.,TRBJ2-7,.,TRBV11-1,CASSPGVGAYEQYF,TGTGCCAGCAGCCCTGGCGTGGGGGCTTACGAGCAGTACTTC
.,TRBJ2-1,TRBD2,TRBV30,CAWSPGLAGVSGQFF,TGTGCCTGGAGTCCAGGACTAGCGGGAGTGAGCGGGCAGTTCTTC
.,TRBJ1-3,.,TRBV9,CASSPQSRGNGNTIYF,TGTGCCAGCAGCCCTCAGAGTCGGGGGAATGGAAACACCATATATTTT
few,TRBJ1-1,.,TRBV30,CAWERGANTEAFF,TGTGCCTGGGAAAGGGGCGCGAACACTGAAGCTTTCTTT
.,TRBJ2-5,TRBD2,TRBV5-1,CASRRLPGLGETQYF,TGCGCCAGCAGGAGGCTCCCGGGACTAGGAGAGACCCAGTACTTC
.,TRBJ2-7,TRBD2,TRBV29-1,CSVEGTSGATEQYF,TGCAGCGTTGAAGGGACTAGCGGGGCTACCGAGCAGTACTTC
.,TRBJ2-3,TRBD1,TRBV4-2,CASSPHDRDRDTQYF,TGTGCCAGCAGCCCTCACGACAGGGACAGAGATACGCAGTATTTT
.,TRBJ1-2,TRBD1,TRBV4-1,CASSQETGGYGYTF,TGCGCCAGCAGCCAAGAAACAGGGGGGTATGGCTACACCTTC
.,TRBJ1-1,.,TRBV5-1,CASSLRGSLDTEAFF,TGCGCCAGCAGCCTTCGAGGCAGTCTGGACACTGAAGCTTTCTTT
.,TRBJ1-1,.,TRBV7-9,CASSLYLGENTEAFF,TGTGCCAGCAGCTTATATCTGGGAGAGAACACTGAAGCTTTCTTT
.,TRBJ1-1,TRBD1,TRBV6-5,CASSTGGDGNTEAFF,TGTGCCAGCAGTACAGGGGGCGATGGGAACACTGAAGCTTTCTTT
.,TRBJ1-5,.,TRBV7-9,CASSLQADQPQHF,TGTGCCAGCAGCTTACAGGCCGATCAGCCCCAGCATTTT